This T cell receptor beta chain was sequenced for a study of T cell responses to AZD1222 COVID-19 vaccine. Here immunoSEQ multiplex PCR was the method, and the copy in TCRdb shows in-frame clones only, minus some. Of 95,000 to 100,000 clones in the sample, about 90% were seen once. With respect to this clone: Its antigen is unknown.

Study-level results: Within unmutated variant regions lay the reported targets of nearly half of spike-specific TCRs. Spike-specific TCR breadth and depth were elevated following two AZD1222 doses. Clonal diversity may have been underestimated in mostly white British donors. Only 5 or 6 people who got AZD1222 tested seropositive at baseline.

CDR3 size: 15 residues. Germline CDR1 MNHEY, CDR2 SMNVEV (reference sequence). V shed 5 bases, J shed 8 bases, and the junction held 9 bases outside the gene matches. This rearrangement joins TRBV27 to TRBJ1-6, with 7 bases aligning to TRBD1. This material consisted of peripheral blood, taken 28 days after the second AZD1222 dose. The clonotype was recovered from an adult who received the AZD1222 COVID-19 vaccine. The CDR3 sequence is CASSINRGSDSPLHF. CDR3 coding DNA: TGTGCCAGCAGTATCAACAGGGGAAGTGATTCACCCCTCCACTTT.